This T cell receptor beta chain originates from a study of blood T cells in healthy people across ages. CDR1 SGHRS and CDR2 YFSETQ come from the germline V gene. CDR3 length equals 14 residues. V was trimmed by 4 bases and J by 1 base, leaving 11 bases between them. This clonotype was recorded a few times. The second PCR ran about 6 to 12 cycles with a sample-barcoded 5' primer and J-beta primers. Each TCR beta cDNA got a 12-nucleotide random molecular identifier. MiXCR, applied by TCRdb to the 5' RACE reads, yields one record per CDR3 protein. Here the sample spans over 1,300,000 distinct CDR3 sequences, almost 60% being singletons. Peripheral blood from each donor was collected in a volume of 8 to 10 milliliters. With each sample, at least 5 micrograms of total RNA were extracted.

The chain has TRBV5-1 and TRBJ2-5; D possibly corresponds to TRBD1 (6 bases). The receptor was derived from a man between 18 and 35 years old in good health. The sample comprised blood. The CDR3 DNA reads TGCGCCAGCAGCCAGGACAGTTCCCAAGAGACCCAGTACTTC. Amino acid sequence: CASSQDSSQETQYF.